Described below is a single T cell receptor beta chain sequence and its context. The sample originates from a study of blood T cell repertoires in COVID-19. Looking at the study overall: COVID-19 samples from acute and convalescent phases originated in the United States, Italy and Spain. T cells, B-cell-depleted T cells, or PBMCs supplied cDNA or gDNA.

The CDR3 totals 16 residues. Trimming pared 3 bases from V and 0 bases from J, leaving 12 bases between. Per germline, CDR1 KGHDR and CDR2 SFDVKD. Authors' analysis steps: Counts of nucleated cells, estimated from reference gene primer amplification, were obtained. Sequencing was performed with immunoSEQ multiplex PCR; in TCRdb, only in-frame clones are kept and a portion is missing. For V, J and clone size, that table is used; D and trimming come from the DNA. The table includes 150,000 to 200,000 clones, more than 65% detected once. Material for sequencing was peripheral blood. The chain couples TRBV24-1 to TRBJ2-3; TRBD2 might be the D (6 bases). This clonotype originated in a woman older than 75 with active or convalescent COVID-19. CDR3 amino acids: CATSDGTRGSTDTQYF. Here the CDR3 DNA reads TGTGCCACCAGTGATGGGACTCGCGGCAGCACAGATACGCAGTATTTT.